The present entry profiles one TCR beta chain with its context. Its antigen remains unknown. 5'RACE template switching produced TCR cDNA carrying a universal primer site and UMIs. One entry per CDR3 protein, called by TCRdb with MiXCR from the 5' RACE reads. The sample includes about 510,000 distinct CDR3 sequences, 21% of them seen just once. The data originate from a study of T cells after yellow fever vaccination. Study-wide points: Once the booster was given, most primary-vaccination clones reappeared, at over 95% for CD4 and roughly 91% for CD8. Among all clonotypes, a small share was observed in both CD4 and CD8 compartments.

Germline V CDR1 and CDR2: SNHLY, FYNNEI. The CDR3 covers 14 residues. V lost 4 bases, J lost 8 bases, and 3 bases stayed unmatched. The receptor comes from a man between 18 and 35 years old who received the YFV17D yellow fever vaccine. The chain carries TRBV2 and TRBJ1-6; 9 bases align to TRBD1. Sequenced material: PBMCs, taken approximately 22 days after the first yellow fever vaccination. CDR3 sequence: CASSAGQGHSPLHF. The CDR3 DNA sequence: TGTGCCAGCAGTGCGGGACAGGGTCATTCACCCCTCCACTTT.